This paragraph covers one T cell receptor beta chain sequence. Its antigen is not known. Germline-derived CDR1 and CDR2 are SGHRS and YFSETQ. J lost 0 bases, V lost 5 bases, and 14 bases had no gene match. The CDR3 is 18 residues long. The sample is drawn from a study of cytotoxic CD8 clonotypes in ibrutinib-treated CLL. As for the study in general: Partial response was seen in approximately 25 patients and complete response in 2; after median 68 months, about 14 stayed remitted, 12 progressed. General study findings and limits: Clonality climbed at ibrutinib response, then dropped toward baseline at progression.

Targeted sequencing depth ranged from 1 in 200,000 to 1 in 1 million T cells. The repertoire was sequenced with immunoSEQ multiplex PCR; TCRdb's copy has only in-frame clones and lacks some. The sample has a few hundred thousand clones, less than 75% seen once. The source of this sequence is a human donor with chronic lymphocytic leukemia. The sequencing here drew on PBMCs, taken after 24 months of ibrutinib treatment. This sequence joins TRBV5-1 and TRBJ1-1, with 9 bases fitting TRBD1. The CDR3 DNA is TGCGCCAGCAGGACTTCCGGGACAGGGAATATTATGAACACTGAAGCTTTCTTT. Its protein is CASRTSGTGNIMNTEAFF.